The 28 T cell receptor beta chains below all came from one sample that was sequenced in a study of blood T cell repertoires in COVID-19 (dated by TCRdb to between 2020 and 2021). Library method: the immunoSEQ multiplex PCR assay. TCRdb's version of the immuneACCESS table is confined to in-frame rearrangements and falls short of the full clone set. An unresolved V gene accounts for under half of the shortfall where checked; the remainder is of unknown origin. Counted in this sample were tens of thousands of clones; about 91% of them appeared once. The top ten constitute 3% to 4% of the sample. Input material: peripheral blood. The source of these receptors is a human donor in a cohort sampled during active COVID-19.

The chain has TRBV9 and TRBJ1-2, with 8 bases matching TRBD1. Per the germline V gene, CDR1 is SGDLS and CDR2 is YYNGEE. This CDR3 is built from 15 residues. V lost 5 bases and J lost 4; bases outside the gene matches: 10. CDR3 residues: CASSLGAGGGYGYTF. In nucleotides, the CDR3 is TGTGCCAGCAGTTTAGGGGCAGGGGGCGGCTATGGCTACACCTTC.

This chain connects TRBV4-3 to TRBJ1-1, with no clear D. Germline CDR1 LGHNA, CDR2 YSLEER. V lost 0 bases and J 0 bases, leaving 14 bases between the germline ends. The CDR3 totals 17 residues. DNA of the CDR3: TGCGCCAGCAGCCAAGAGACGGCCGCGAGGGTGAACACTGAAGCTTTCTTT. Translating it yields CASSQETAARVNTEAFF.

This clone occurred once. This rearrangement joins TRBV6-6 to TRBJ2-7; TRBD1 is a possible D gene (5 bases). The germline CDR1 and CDR2 sequences are MNHNY and SVGAGI (reference sequence). Trimming left V 4 bases short and J 0 bases short, with 10 bases between. This CDR3 is built from 14 residues. CDR3 bases: TGTGCCAGCAGTTTCGACAGTAGCTCCTACGAGCAGTACTTC. It encodes CASSFDSSSYEQYF.

The rearrangement joins TRBV6-2 or TRBV6-3 to TRBJ1-3; weak D call: TRBD1 (5 bases). This CDR3 region has 15 residues. Per the germline V gene, CDR1 is MNHEY and CDR2 is SVGEGT. V was trimmed by 5 bases and J by 0 bases, leaving 11 bases between them. Here the CDR3 DNA reads TGTGCCAGCAGTCTACAGGTTTACTCTGGAAACACCATATATTTT. This encodes CASSLQVYSGNTIYF.

J is TRBJ2-1 and V is TRBV6-4; 9 bases align to TRBD2. This CDR3 region has 15 residues. Losses at the gene ends were 5 bases for V and 5 bases for J; bases not matched to a gene: 7. Germline loops: CDR1 MRHNA, CDR2 SNTAGT. The CDR3 region has the DNA TGTGCCAGCAGTATGGAGACTAGCGGTAACAATGAGCAGTTCTTC. Translating it yields CASSMETSGNNEQFF.

In DNA form, the CDR3 reads TGTGCCAGCAGCTTACAGGGCTACGAGCAGTACTTC. The encoded protein is CASSLQGYEQYF. The chain joins TRBV11-2 to TRBJ2-7; D may be TRBD1 (5 bases). The CDR3 contains 12 residues. In germline, CDR1 is SGHAT, CDR2 FQNNGV. V lost 2 bases and J 3 bases, leaving 5 bases between the germline ends. The variable domain in full, with the rest retrieved from reference TRBV11-2 and TRBJ2-7, is EAGVAQSPRYKIIEKRQSVAFWCNPISGHATLYWYQQILGQGPKLLIQFQNNGVVDDSQLPKDRFSAERLKGVDSTLKIQPAKLEDSAVYLCASSLQGYEQYFGPGTRLTVT.

The rearrangement uses TRBV7-9 and TRBJ2-1; 7 bases match TRBD1. Germline loops: CDR1 SEHNR, CDR2 FQNEAQ (reference sequence). Trimming took 5 bases from V and 5 from J; bases not matched to a gene: 6. There are 14 residues in the CDR3. The CDR3 here is CASSVGDSNNEQFF. The CDR3 bases are TGTGCCAGCAGCGTAGGGGACAGTAACAATGAGCAGTTCTTC. The whole variable domain, filled in from reference TRBV7-9 and TRBJ2-1, reads DTGVSQNPRHKITKRGQNVTFRCDPISEHNRLYWYRQTLGQGPEFLTYFQNEAQLEKSRLLSDRFSAERPKGSFSTLEIQRTEQGDSAMYLCASSVGDSNNEQFFGPGTRLTVL.

The chain carries TRBV10-3 and TRBJ1-1, with D possibly being TRBD1 (6 bases). CDR1 is ENHRY, CDR2 SYGVKD, per germline. Trimming shortened V by 6 bases and J by 10 bases, and 24 bases separated the two germline ends. The length of the CDR3 is 15 residues. The CDR3 loop reads CAISPTGGPGVAAFF. The CDR3 DNA follows: TGTGCCATCAGCCCTACTGGGGGCCCTGGAGTTGCAGCTTTCTTT.

In this sample, this clone turned up a few times. V usage is TRBV7-9 and J usage is TRBJ1-2; TRBD1 matches 9 bases. The germline V gene has CDR1 SEHNR and CDR2 FQNEAQ (reference sequence). This CDR3 is 15 amino acids long. V trimming: 7 bases; J trimming: 2 bases; junction bases outside the gene matches: 8. The CDR3: CASNTGTGLNYGYTF. In nucleotides, the CDR3 is TGTGCCAGCAACACCGGGACAGGGCTCAACTATGGCTACACCTTC.

The chain couples TRBV4-1 to TRBJ2-5, with a possible D match to TRBD2 (5 bases). The CDR3 has 13 residues. The V end lost 4 bases, the J end lost 2 bases, and 8 bases lay between the germline ends. The V gene's germline CDR1 is MGHRA and CDR2 YSYEKL. The CDR3, as DNA: TGCGCCAGCAGCCCTACGGGGCAAGAGACCCAGTACTTC. Translation: CASSPTGQETQYF.

The chain links TRBV20-1 to TRBJ1-6; weak D call: TRBD1 (5 bases). Germline V gene lookup returns CDR1 DFQATT and CDR2 SNEGSKA (reference sequence). The CDR3 extends over 15 amino acids. V was shortened by 3 bases and J by 7 bases, with 16 bases between the two germline ends. CDR3 nucleotide sequence: TGCAGTGCTAGTGCCAGGGATACCTTCAATTCACCCCTCCACTTT. Amino acids: CSASARDTFNSPLHF.

The J gene is TRBJ1-1, the V gene TRBV27; possibly TRBD1 for D (6 bases). CDR1 is MNHEY, CDR2 SMNVEV, per germline (reference sequence). The CDR3 runs to 14 residues. The ends were cut back, 9 bases at V and 2 bases at J, with 16 bases in the middle. The CDR3: CARIARTANTEAFF. As DNA, the CDR3 is TGTGCCAGGATTGCCCGGACAGCCAACACTGAAGCTTTCTTT.

This clone has a single count. The chain uses TRBV10-3 and TRBJ1-4; D is perhaps TRBD1 (5 bases). V lost 6 bases and J lost 8, with 10 bases in between. This CDR3 comprises 12 residues. Germline V gives CDR1 ENHRY, CDR2 SYGVKD. The DNA of the CDR3 is TGTGCCATCAGGGACACGGCCGAAAAACTGTTTTTT. Protein sequence: CAIRDTAEKLFF.

As DNA, the CDR3 is TGTGCCAGCAGCTTAGCATCGGTGGGAGGCACCGGGGAGCTGTTTTTT. Residues: CASSLASVGGTGELFF. The chain links TRBV11-2 to TRBJ2-2, with D perhaps TRBD2 (6 bases). The CDR3 sequence is 16 residues long. Germline CDR1 is SGHAT and CDR2 is FQNNGV. V was shortened by 1 base and J by 4 bases, with 13 bases between the two germline ends.

The chain carries TRBV6-1 and TRBJ1-2; D is uncertain. V gave up 3 bases and J gave up 6 bases, with 11 bases separating them. CDR1 and CDR2 from the germline V gene are MNHNS and SASEGT. The CDR3 length is 13 residues. Written as DNA, the CDR3 is TGTGCCAGCAGTGATTCCGAGGCAGATGGCTACACCTTC. Residues: CASSDSEADGYTF.

V is TRBV30 and J is TRBJ1-2; 9 bases fit TRBD1. V trimming: 5 bases; J trimming: 1 base; junction bases outside the gene matches: 5. Per germline, CDR1 GTSNPN and CDR2 SVGIG (reference sequence). This CDR3 has 14 residues. CDR3 sequence reads: CAWGGQGINYGYTF. The CDR3 bases are TGTGCCTGGGGGGGACAGGGAATTAACTATGGCTACACCTTC.

V usage is TRBV9 and J usage is TRBJ2-1; possible D gene TRBD2, 6 bases. V was clipped by 0 bases and J by 6 bases, with 7 bases between them. The CDR3 extends over 13 amino acids. The germline V gene has CDR1 SGDLS and CDR2 YYNGEE. CDR3 amino acids: CASSVGLVNEQFF. The CDR3, as DNA: TGTGCCAGCAGCGTAGGACTAGTCAATGAGCAGTTCTTC.

The chain uses TRBV6-5 and TRBJ1-2; unclear D gene. Looked up from germline, CDR1 is MNHEY and CDR2 is SVGAGI. This CDR3 is built from 12 residues. Trimming took off 6 bases at V and 7 bases at J, with 12 bases between the two ends. This CDR3 is CASRQRGGGYTF. CDR3 nucleotides: TGTGCCAGCAGACAGCGAGGAGGTGGCTACACCTTC.

This chain uses TRBV11-3 with TRBJ2-2; 9 bases agree with TRBD1. The germline V gene encodes CDR1 SGHNT and CDR2 YENEEA. The CDR3 runs 18 residues. V trimming: 5 bases; J trimming: 3 bases; junction bases outside the gene matches: 13. The CDR3 bases are TGTGCCAGCAGCAATCACCGCGGACAGGGGAAAGACACCGGGGAGCTGTTTTTT. Its protein is CASSNHRGQGKDTGELFF.

The rearrangement links TRBV2 to TRBJ1-3; tentative D call: TRBD1 (6 bases). CDR3 length equals 16 residues. Germline-derived CDR1 and CDR2 are SNHLY and FYNNEI. Trimming removed 5 bases from V and 3 bases from J, with 17 bases in between. The CDR3 DNA follows: TGTGCCAGCAGTCAACGACAGGTCTCGTATGGAAACACCATATATTTT. The encoded protein is CASSQRQVSYGNTIYF.

This chain uses TRBV24-1 with TRBJ1-1; D uncertain. The V end lost 2 bases, the J end lost 3 bases, and 6 bases lay between the germline ends. Germline lookup yields CDR1 KGHDR and CDR2 SFDVKD. The CDR3 runs to 13 residues. For the CDR3, the DNA is TGTGCCACCAGTGATTATCCAGACACTGAAGCTTTCTTT. It encodes CATSDYPDTEAFF.

The V call is TRBV6-2 or TRBV6-3, the J call TRBJ1-1; D possibly corresponds to TRBD1 (5 bases). The CDR3 runs to 15 residues. Per germline, CDR1 MNHEY and CDR2 SVGEGT. V was shortened by 5 bases and J by 4 bases, with 17 bases between the two germline ends. The CDR3 protein is CASSAQAGLFTEAFF. DNA of the CDR3: TGTGCCAGCAGTGCCCAAGCAGGGTTGTTCACTGAAGCTTTCTTT.

The chain employs TRBV18 and TRBJ2-3; 8 positions agree with TRBD1. The CDR3 has 15 amino acids. The germline V gene encodes CDR1 KGHSH and CDR2 LQKENI. Germline trimming cut 6 bases from V and 5 bases from J; bases unmatched to any gene: 10. Written as DNA, the CDR3 is TGTGCCAGCTCCCTTGGACAGGGAAGAGTAGATACGCAGTATTTT. Amino acid sequence: CASSLGQGRVDTQYF. The full variable domain, with the rest looked up from reference TRBV18 and TRBJ2-3, is NAGVMQNPRHLVRRRGQEARLRCSPMKGHSHVYWYRQLPEEGLKFMVYLQKENIIDESGMPKERFSAEFPKEGPSILRIQQVVRGDSAAYFCASSLGQGRVDTQYFGPGTRLTVL.

The chain has TRBV19 and TRBJ2-1, with 7 bases lining up with TRBD2. The CDR3 runs to 17 residues. Germline CDR1 reads LNHDA; CDR2 reads SQIVND (reference sequence). Germline trimming cut 6 bases from V and 8 bases from J; bases unmatched to any gene: 19. CDR3 loop: CASRSTTRLAVGDEQFF. The CDR3 coding sequence is TGTGCCAGTAGGTCTACCACCCGGCTAGCGGTCGGGGATGAGCAGTTCTTC.

V is TRBV7-9 and J is TRBJ2-3, with D maybe TRBD1 (6 bases). The germline gives CDR1 SEHNR, CDR2 FQNEAQ (reference sequence). The CDR3 extends over 12 amino acids. Trimming took off 5 bases at V and 10 bases at J, with 13 bases between the two ends. In DNA form, the CDR3 reads TGTGCCAGCAGCCAACTTAAGGGGGCGCAGTATTTT. This translates into CASSQLKGAQYF.

The rearrangement links TRBV19 to TRBJ2-2; tentatively, D is TRBD1 (6 bases). Germline values: CDR1 LNHDA, CDR2 SQIVND (reference sequence). This CDR3 comprises 13 residues. V gave up 4 bases and J gave up 8 bases, with 11 bases separating them. CDR3: CASSKVDRGELFF. CDR3 DNA: TGTGCCAGTAGTAAGGTGGACAGAGGGGAGCTGTTTTTT.

In nucleotides, the CDR3 is TGTGCCAGCAGCGTAGCGACTAGATCTTCTCCTGGGGAGCTGTTTTTT. It yields the protein CASSVATRSSPGELFF. The chain recombines TRBV9 with TRBJ2-2; possibly TRBD2 for D (6 bases). Trimming removed 0 bases at V and 8 bases at J, with 17 bases between. CDR3 length: 16 residues. In germline, CDR1 is SGDLS, CDR2 YYNGEE.

This clone is a singleton in its sample. The chain uses TRBV30 and TRBJ1-1, with unresolved D. V gave up 2 bases and J gave up 0 bases, with 16 bases separating them. The CDR3 loop spans 16 amino acids. Germline V gene data show CDR1 as GTSNPN and CDR2 as SVGIG (reference sequence). The CDR3 DNA is TGTGCCTGGAGTAGGGTCCGATGGGGAGTGAACACTGAAGCTTTCTTT. It is translated as CAWSRVRWGVNTEAFF.